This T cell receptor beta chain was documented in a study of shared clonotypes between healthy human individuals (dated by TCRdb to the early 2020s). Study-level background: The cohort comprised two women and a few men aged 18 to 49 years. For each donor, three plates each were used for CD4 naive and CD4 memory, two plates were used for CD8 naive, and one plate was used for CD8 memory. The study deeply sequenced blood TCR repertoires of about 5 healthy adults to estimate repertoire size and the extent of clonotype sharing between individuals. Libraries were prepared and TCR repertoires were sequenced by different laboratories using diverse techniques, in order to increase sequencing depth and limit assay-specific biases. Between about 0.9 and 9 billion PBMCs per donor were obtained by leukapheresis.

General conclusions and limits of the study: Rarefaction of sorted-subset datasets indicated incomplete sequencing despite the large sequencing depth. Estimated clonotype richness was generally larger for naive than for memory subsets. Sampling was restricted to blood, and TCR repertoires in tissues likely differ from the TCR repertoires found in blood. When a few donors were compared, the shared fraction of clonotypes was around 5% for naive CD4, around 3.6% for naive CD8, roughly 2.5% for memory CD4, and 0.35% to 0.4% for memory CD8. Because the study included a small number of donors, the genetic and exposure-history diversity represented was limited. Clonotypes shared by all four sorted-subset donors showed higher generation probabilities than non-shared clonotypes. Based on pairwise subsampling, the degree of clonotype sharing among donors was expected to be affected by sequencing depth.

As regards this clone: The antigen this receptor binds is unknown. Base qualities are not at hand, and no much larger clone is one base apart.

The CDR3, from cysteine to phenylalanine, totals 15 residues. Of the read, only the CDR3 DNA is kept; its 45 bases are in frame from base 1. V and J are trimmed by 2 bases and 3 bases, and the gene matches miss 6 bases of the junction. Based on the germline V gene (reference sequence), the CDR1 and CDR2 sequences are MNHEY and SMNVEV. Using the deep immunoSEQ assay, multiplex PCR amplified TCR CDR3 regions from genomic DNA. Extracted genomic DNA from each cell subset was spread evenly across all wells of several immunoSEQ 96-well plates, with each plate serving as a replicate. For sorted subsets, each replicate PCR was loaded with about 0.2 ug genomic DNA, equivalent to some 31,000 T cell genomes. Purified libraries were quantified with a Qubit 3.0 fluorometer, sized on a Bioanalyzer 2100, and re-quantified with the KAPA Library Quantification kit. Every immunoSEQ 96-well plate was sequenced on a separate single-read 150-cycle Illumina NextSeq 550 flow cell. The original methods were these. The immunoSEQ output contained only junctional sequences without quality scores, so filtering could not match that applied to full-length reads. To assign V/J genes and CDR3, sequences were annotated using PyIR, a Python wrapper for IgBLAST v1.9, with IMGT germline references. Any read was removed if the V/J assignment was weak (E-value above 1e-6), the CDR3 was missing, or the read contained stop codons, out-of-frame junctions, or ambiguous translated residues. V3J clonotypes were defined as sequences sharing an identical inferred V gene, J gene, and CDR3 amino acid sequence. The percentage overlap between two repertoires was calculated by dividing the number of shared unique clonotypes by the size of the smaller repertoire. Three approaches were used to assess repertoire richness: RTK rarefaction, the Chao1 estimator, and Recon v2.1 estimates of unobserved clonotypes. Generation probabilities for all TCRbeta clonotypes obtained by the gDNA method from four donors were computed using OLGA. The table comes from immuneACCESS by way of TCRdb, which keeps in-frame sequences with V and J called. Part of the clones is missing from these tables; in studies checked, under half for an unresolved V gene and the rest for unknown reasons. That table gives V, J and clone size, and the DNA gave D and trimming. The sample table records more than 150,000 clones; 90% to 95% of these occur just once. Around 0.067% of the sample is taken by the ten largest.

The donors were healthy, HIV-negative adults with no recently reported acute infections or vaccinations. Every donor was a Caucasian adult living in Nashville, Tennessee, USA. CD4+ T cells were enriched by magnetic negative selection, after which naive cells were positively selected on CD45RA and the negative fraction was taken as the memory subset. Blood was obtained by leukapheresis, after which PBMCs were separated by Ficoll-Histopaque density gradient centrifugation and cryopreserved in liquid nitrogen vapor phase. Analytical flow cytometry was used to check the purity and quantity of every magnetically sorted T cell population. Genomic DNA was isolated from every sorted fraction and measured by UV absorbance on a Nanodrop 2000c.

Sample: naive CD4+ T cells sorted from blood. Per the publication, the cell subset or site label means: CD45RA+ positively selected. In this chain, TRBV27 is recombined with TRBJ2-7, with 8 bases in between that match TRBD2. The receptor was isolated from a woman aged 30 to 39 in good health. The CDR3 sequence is CASSLPGRARYEQYF. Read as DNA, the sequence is TGTGCCAGCAGTTTACCCGGGAGGGCCCGCTACGAGCAGTACTTC.